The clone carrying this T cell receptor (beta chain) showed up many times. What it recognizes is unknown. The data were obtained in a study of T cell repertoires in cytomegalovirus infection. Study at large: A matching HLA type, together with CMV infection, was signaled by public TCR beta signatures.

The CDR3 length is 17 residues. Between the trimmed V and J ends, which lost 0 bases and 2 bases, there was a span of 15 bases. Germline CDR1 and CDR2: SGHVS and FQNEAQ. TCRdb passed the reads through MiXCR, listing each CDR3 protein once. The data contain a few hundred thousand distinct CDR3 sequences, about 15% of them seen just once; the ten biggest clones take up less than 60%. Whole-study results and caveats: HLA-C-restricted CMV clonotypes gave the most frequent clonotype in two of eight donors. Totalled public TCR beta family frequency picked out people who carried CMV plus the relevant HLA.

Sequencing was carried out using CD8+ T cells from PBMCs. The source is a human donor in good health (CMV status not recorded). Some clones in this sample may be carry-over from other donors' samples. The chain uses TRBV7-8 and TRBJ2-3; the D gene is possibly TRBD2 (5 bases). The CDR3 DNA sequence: TGTGCCAGCAGCTTAGCCCAGGCAGAACGGGACACAGATACGCAGTATTTT. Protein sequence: CASSLAQAERDTDTQYF.